These 27 T cell receptor beta chains were sequenced from one sample in a study of blood T cells in healthy people across ages. For the second PCR, which ran for about 6 to 11 cycles, a sample-barcoded 5' primer and a J-beta primer mix were used. MiXCR, run by TCRdb on the 5' RACE reads, gives a single entry per CDR3 protein. Found here are about 930,000 distinct CDR3 sequences, about 29% of them singletons; the top ten hold 9.5% to 13%. The same data also went into a second study, on T cells of mothers and their children.

The sample taken for sequencing was blood. These receptors originate from a woman aged 40-49 years in good health.

The table lists this clonotype with a few counts. The chain uses TRBV27 and TRBJ1-2; a possible D gene is TRBD1 (6 bases). V shed 8 bases and J shed 5 bases, with 27 bases lying between them. The CDR3 has 17 amino acids. Per the germline V gene, CDR1 is MNHEY and CDR2 is SMNVEV (reference sequence). CDR3: CASRPGQTLRGRYGYTF. The CDR3 region has the DNA TGTGCCAGCCGACCGGGACAAACGCTCCGAGGTCGTTATGGCTACACCTTC.

In this sample, this clonotype turned up a few times. The chain uses TRBV2 and TRBJ2-7; D remains unclear. With 1 base removed from V and 3 bases from J, the gap between germline ends came to 13 bases. Germline CDR1 SNHLY, CDR2 FYNNEI. CDR3 size: 15 residues. This CDR3 reads CASSEGAALIYEQYF. CDR3 sequence (DNA): TGTGCCAGCAGTGAAGGGGCAGCCCTAATCTACGAGCAGTACTTC.

As concerns this clonotype: This may arise from a read error, as a much more abundant clone is one base away. The CDR3 here is CASSLDADQETQFF. The CDR3 coding sequence is TGTGCCAGCAGTTTAGACGCGGACCAAGAGACCCAGTTCTTC. This chain connects TRBV12-3 or TRBV12-4 to TRBJ2-5; D is ambiguous. With the DNA end fitting TRBJ2-1 better, the J assignment may be wrong. This CDR3 comprises 14 residues.

This clonotype has a handful of counts. Germline and junction disagree at one end, which may indicate a read error. The rearrangement uses TRBV5-1 and TRBJ2-2; TRBD1 might be the D (6 bases). The CDR3 runs 13 residues. Germline CDR1 is SGHRS and CDR2 is YFSETQ. The CDR3 region has the DNA TGCGCCTGCAGCCTACAGGGCGACGGGGAGCTGTTTTTT. Translating it yields CACSLQGDGELFF.

A remark on this clonotype: Its ends do not fully match the called genes, so a read error is possible. This chain joins TRBV7-6 and TRBJ2-1; perhaps TRBD1 as D (6 bases). The CDR3 spans 16 residues. The germline gives CDR1 SGHVS, CDR2 FNYEAQ. The CDR3 spells CTSSFGAGTNYNEQFF. CDR3 DNA sequence: TGTACCAGCAGCTTCGGGGCCGGGACAAACTACAATGAGCAGTTCTTC.

The chain joins TRBV5-6 to TRBJ2-7; D is unclear. Per germline, CDR1 SGHDT and CDR2 YYEEEE. This CDR3 is built from 12 residues. Trimming removed 2 bases from V and 3 bases from J, with 6 bases in between. The CDR3 protein is CASSFEYYEQYF. CDR3 nucleotides: TGTGCCAGCAGCTTCGAATACTACGAGCAGTACTTC.

This clonotype was seen a few times. The V and J genes are TRBV3-1 and TRBJ2-5; possibly TRBD2 for D (6 bases). The V end lost 1 base, the J end lost 2 bases, and 14 bases lay between the germline ends. Germline-derived CDR1 and CDR2 are LGHDT and YNNKEL (reference sequence). The CDR3 is made up of 16 amino acids. CDR3 residues: CASSQVLLGTQETQYF. CDR3 bases: TGTGCCAGCAGCCAAGTGCTCCTGGGGACTCAAGAGACCCAGTACTTC.

The chain couples TRBV7-9 to TRBJ1-5; 9 bases map to TRBD1. V lost 1 base and J lost 8; bases outside the gene matches: 9. CDR3 length: 16 amino acids. Germline V gene sequence: CDR1 SEHNR, CDR2 FQNEAQ (reference sequence). CDR3 in amino acids: CASSLETGQGTKPQHF. The CDR3, as DNA: TGTGCCAGCAGCTTAGAAACCGGACAGGGGACTAAGCCCCAGCATTTT.

The V gene is TRBV7-9, the J gene TRBJ2-2; TRBD2 is a possible D gene (6 bases). This CDR3 has 12 residues. Trimming took off 8 bases at V and 3 bases at J, with 7 bases between the two ends. Germline V lookup: CDR1 SEHNR, CDR2 FQNEAQ (reference sequence). CDR3 DNA: TGTGCCAGCGGGGGGTACACCGGGGAGCTGTTTTTT. It is translated as CASGGYTGELFF.

In the case of this clonotype: A read error may be the cause here, since a much bigger clone is one base away. This chain links TRBV5-1 with TRBJ1-2; D is uncertain. With 3 bases removed from V and 0 bases from J, the gap between germline ends came to 9 bases. Looked up from germline, CDR1 is SGHRS and CDR2 is YFSETQ. This CDR3 is built from 14 residues. The CDR3 region has the DNA TGCGCCAGCAGCTCGAAGTTAGCTAACTATGGCTACACCTTC. It specifies CASSSKLANYGYTF.

This clonotype came up many times. The chain carries TRBV7-6 and TRBJ2-1, with 7 positions matching TRBD2. The CDR3 is 17 amino acids. V was clipped by 3 bases and J by 4 bases; unmatched bases: 12. The germline CDR1 and CDR2 sequences are SGHVS and FNYEAQ. The CDR3 protein is CASSLGAGNEGYNEQFF. CDR3 coding DNA: TGTGCCAGCAGCTTGGGAGCGGGGAATGAAGGGTACAATGAGCAGTTCTTC.

This clonotype occurred a few times. The chain is built from TRBV6-6 and TRBJ2-7; D gene uncertain. The CDR3 has 11 residues. Germline CDR1 MNHNY, CDR2 SVGAGI (reference sequence). Deletions cut 6 bases from V and 5 bases from J, with 8 bases between. For the CDR3, the DNA is TGTGCCAGCAGGCCCCTCAACGAGCAGTACTTC. It encodes CASRPLNEQYF.

The chain is built from TRBV14 and TRBJ2-5; no reliable D call. Germline V gene lookup returns CDR1 SGHDN and CDR2 FVKESK. The CDR3 has 14 residues. The V gene lost 4 bases and the J gene lost 5 bases, with 14 bases spanning the gap. Here the CDR3 reads CASSPTFWMETQYF. The CDR3 DNA reads TGTGCCAGCAGCCCGACTTTCTGGATGGAGACCCAGTACTTC.

The chain carries TRBV20-1 and TRBJ2-1; 8 bases are shared with TRBD2. The germline CDR1 and CDR2 sequences are DFQATT and SNEGSKA (reference sequence). This CDR3 has 15 residues. J was trimmed by 10 bases and V by 6 bases; bases with no gene match: 17. CDR3 residues: CSARLFTVGGGEQFF. The CDR3 coding sequence is TGCAGTGCGAGACTCTTTACCGTCGGGGGGGGCGAGCAGTTCTTC.

The rearrangement uses TRBV27 and TRBJ2-7; no definite D call. CDR1 and CDR2 from the germline V gene are MNHEY and SMNVEV (reference sequence). CDR3 length: 14 amino acids. V was shortened by 4 bases and J by 0 bases, with 10 bases between the two germline ends. The CDR3 nucleotides read TGTGCCAGCAGTTCCTCGGTCTCCTCCTACGAGCAGTACTTC. It is translated as CASSSSVSSYEQYF.

Note on this clonotype: This may arise from a read error, as a much more abundant clone is one base away. The chain couples TRBV6-5 to TRBJ2-1; D could derive from TRBD1 or TRBD2 (6 bases each). V was pared by 2 bases and J by 9 bases, with 14 bases between. This CDR3 has 14 amino acids. CDR1 and CDR2 (germline): MNHEY, SVGAGI. Written as DNA, the CDR3 is TGTGCCAGCAGTTACACACCCGGGGGCAGTGAGCAGTTCTTC. Translation gives CASSYTPGGSEQFF.

This clonotype was seen at least ten times. CDR3 sequence reads: CASSLGGLSQETQYF. For the CDR3, the DNA is TGTGCCAGCAGCCTGGGGGGACTCTCTCAAGAGACCCAGTACTTC. The chain employs TRBV7-2 and TRBJ2-5; D is possibly TRBD2 (6 bases). Per germline, CDR1 SGHTA and CDR2 FQGNSA. This CDR3 has 15 residues. V lost 5 bases and J 2 bases, leaving 15 bases between the germline ends.

This clonotype was counted only a few times. J is TRBJ2-1 and V is TRBV4-1; unclear D gene. Germline CDR1 and CDR2: MGHRA and YSYEKL. This CDR3 region has 16 residues. V was pared by 3 bases and J by 3 bases, with 15 bases between. Here the CDR3 reads CASSHLDLVYYNEQFF. The CDR3 bases are TGCGCCAGCAGCCACTTGGACCTTGTCTACTACAATGAGCAGTTCTTC.

The chain recombines TRBV20-1 with TRBJ1-3; 9 bases align to TRBD1. V dropped 5 bases and J dropped 0; count of bases not matched to a gene: 5. Per the germline V gene, CDR1 is DFQATT and CDR2 is SNEGSKA (reference sequence). The length of the CDR3 is 15 residues. The CDR3 spells CSAGQGSSSGNTIYF. The CDR3 DNA sequence: TGCAGTGCTGGACAGGGGTCGAGCTCTGGAAACACCATATATTTT.

This clonotype was counted at least ten times. The chain couples TRBV7-6 to TRBJ1-2; TRBD1 aligns across 7 bases. Germline V gene data show CDR1 as SGHVS and CDR2 as FNYEAQ. Trimming cost V 5 bases and J 8 bases; bases outside gene matches: 8. This CDR3 is built from 13 residues. CDR3 loop: CASSPNRGQGYTF. CDR3 nucleotides: TGTGCCAGCAGCCCAAACAGGGGCCAGGGCTACACCTTC.

This rearrangement joins TRBV21-1 to TRBJ2-6; TRBD2 is the table's D call and was not checked against the DNA. TRBV21-1 is listed as a pseudogene. The CDR3 length is 15 residues. This CDR3 reads CASTLGLLWANVLTF. Written as DNA, the CDR3 is TGTGCCAGCACTTTGGGACTTTTGTGGGCCAACGTCCTGACTTTC.

V gene TRBV24-1 combines with J gene TRBJ2-3; weak D call: TRBD1 (6 bases). The V end lost 1 base, the J end lost 4 bases, and 14 bases lay between the germline ends. Germline values: CDR1 KGHDR, CDR2 SFDVKD. This CDR3 has 16 amino acids. The CDR3 coding sequence is TGTGCCACCAGTGATTTTGGGGGCTGGGGCCCAGATACGCAGTATTTT. Translating it yields CATSDFGGWGPDTQYF.

A word on this clonotype: A read error may produce the germline difference seen at one junction end. The chain combines TRBV7-2 with TRBJ2-7, with 9 bases aligning to TRBD1. Germline CDR1 reads SGHTA; CDR2 reads FQGNSA. The CDR3 runs to 17 residues. DNA for the CDR3: TGTGCCCGCAGCTTAGGGGGGACAGGGTCGGTTTGGTACGAGCAGTACTTC. Protein sequence: CARSLGGTGSVWYEQYF. The full variable domain, its missing parts supplied by reference TRBV7-2 and TRBJ2-7, is GAGVSQSPSNKVTEKGKDVELRCDPISGHTALYWYRQSLGQGLEFLIYFQGNSAPDKSGLPSDRFSAERTGGSVSTLTIQRTQQEDSAVYLCARSLGGTGSVWYEQYFGPGTRLTVT.

The chain links TRBV10-3 to TRBJ2-5, with TRBD2 identical over 13 bases. The CDR3 extends over 15 amino acids. The germline CDR1 and CDR2 sequences are ENHRY and SYGVKD. The junction had 3 bases not matched to a gene; V was cut back by 4 bases and J by 4 bases. The CDR3 DNA follows: TGTGCCATCAGTGGGACTAGCGGGGGTGGAGAGACCCAGTACTTC. Protein: CAISGTSGGGETQYF.

This clonotype has only a few counts. The rearrangement uses TRBV7-3 and TRBJ2-1, with 12 positions matching TRBD2. V was pared by 6 bases and J by 9 bases, with 9 bases of the junction left unmatched. Per germline, CDR1 SGHTA and CDR2 FQGTGA. This CDR3 is built from 15 residues. The DNA for the CDR3 is TGTGCCAGCAGACCTACTAGCGGGGGGCCCGGTGAGCAGTTCTTC. Protein sequence: CASRPTSGGPGEQFF.

This clonotype was found many times. The rearrangement uses TRBV20-1 and TRBJ2-6; D may be TRBD1 or TRBD2 (5 bases each). There are 14 residues in the CDR3. V dropped 4 bases and J dropped 1 base, with 8 bases sitting between them. Per germline, CDR1 DFQATT and CDR2 SNEGSKA (reference sequence). The CDR3 is CSATGSSGANVLTF. CDR3 coding DNA: TGCAGTGCTACAGGGAGTTCTGGGGCCAACGTCCTGACTTTC.

The chain combines TRBV28 with TRBJ2-2; D perhaps matches TRBD1 (6 bases). In germline, CDR1 is MDHEN, CDR2 SYDVKM. The CDR3 loop spans 15 amino acids. V was cut by 4 bases and J by 1 base, with 10 bases left in between. CDR3 in amino acids: CASSYADRNTGELFF. The CDR3 coding sequence is TGTGCCAGCAGTTACGCGGACAGGAACACCGGGGAGCTGTTTTTT.